The TCR beta chain under discussion was sequenced for a study of spatial heterogeneity in lung cancer. The table lists this clonotype with a few counts. TCRdb reprocessed the 5' RACE reads with MiXCR, giving one entry per CDR3 protein. The sample lists 20,000 to 30,000 distinct CDR3 sequences; 9% to 10% were seen once. The time point was: blood at routine non-recurrence follow-up after resection. The clonotype was recovered from a male donor with early-stage non-small cell lung cancer. The sequenced sample was PBMCs, obtained at follow-up.

CDR3 bases: TGCAGTGCCCGACGGGGCAGTACCTACGAGCAGTACTTC. Amino acids: CSARRGSTYEQYF. The chain uses TRBV20-1 and TRBJ2-7; either TRBD1 or TRBD2 may fit D (5 bases each). V lost 6 bases and J 2 bases, leaving 14 bases between the germline ends. This CDR3 has 13 residues. Germline values: CDR1 DFQATT, CDR2 SNEGSKA (reference sequence).